Below, one T cell receptor beta chain is given with its context. This CDR3 is 17 amino acids long. The ends were cut back, 0 bases at V and 8 bases at J, with 20 bases in the middle. Germline V gene data show CDR1 as WSHSY and CDR2 as SAAADI. Only in-frame clones appear in the TCRdb table, and some are missing; sequencing was by immunoSEQ multiplex PCR. This table holds some 85,000 clones, more than 90% found once. This specimen belongs to a study of T cell changes during pregnancy in multiple sclerosis. The receptor was isolated from a female donor with multiple sclerosis, enrolled in a pregnancy study. The starting material was peripheral blood, obtained in the second trimester of pregnancy. The chain links TRBV10-2 to TRBJ2-1; D gene ambiguous. The CDR3 is CASSESAAVGLSHEQFF. Written as DNA, the CDR3 is TGCGCCAGCAGTGAGTCGGCGGCAGTCGGGTTGTCTCATGAGCAGTTCTTC.